These 25 T cell receptor beta chains originate from one sample sequenced in a study of blood T cell repertoires in COVID-19. Method: immunoSEQ multiplex PCR; TCRdb's copy keeps in-frame clones and lacks some. In the table there are over 200,000 clones, roughly 80% of which are singletons. The sequencing input was peripheral blood. These receptors all come from a human donor in a cohort sampled during active COVID-19.

This clone was picked up a small number of times. This chain connects TRBV6-5 to TRBJ2-7, with D unresolved. Germline V gene sequence: CDR1 MNHEY, CDR2 SVGAGI. This CDR3 is built from 13 residues. V lost 6 bases, J lost 3 bases, and 12 bases lay in between. CDR3 nucleotide sequence: TGTGCCAGCAGGAGGCCAGCAGTCTACGAGCAGTACTTC. Protein product: CASRRPAVYEQYF.

The chain recombines TRBV7-3 with TRBJ2-1, with TRBD1 matching 8 bases. CDR3 length: 12 amino acids. V lost 5 bases, J lost 9 bases, and 3 bases stayed unmatched. Germline V lookup: CDR1 SGHTA, CDR2 FQGTGA. As DNA, the CDR3 is TGTGCCAGCAGCATCGACAGGGGTGAGCAGTTCTTC. This encodes CASSIDRGEQFF.

The chain uses TRBV7-9 and TRBJ2-2; TRBD2 aligns across 9 bases. Germline-derived CDR1 and CDR2 are SEHNR and FQNEAQ (reference sequence). The CDR3 covers 17 residues. V shed 2 bases and J 0 bases; nucleotides not matched to a gene: 4. The CDR3, as DNA: TGTGCCAGCAGCTTAACGACTAGCGGCACGAACACCGGGGAGCTGTTTTTT. Translated: CASSLTTSGTNTGELFF.

As for this clone: This sample includes further DNA sequences coding for the same CDR3. The chain couples TRBV27 to TRBJ2-7, with D possibly TRBD2 on 5 matching bases. Germline V CDR1 and CDR2: MNHEY, SMNVEV (reference sequence). CDR3 length equals 15 residues. The V end lost 4 bases, the J end lost 3 bases, and 16 bases lay between the germline ends. The CDR3, as DNA: TGTGCCAGCAGTTCCCTCCTCGCGGGCCTCTACGAGCAGTACTTC. It translates to CASSSLLAGLYEQYF.

This clone occurred once. The chain links TRBV5-6 to TRBJ2-7; D is undetermined. The CDR3 runs to 14 residues. The germline CDR1 and CDR2 sequences are SGHDT and YYEEEE. V was cut by 4 bases and J by 4 bases, with 15 bases left in between. The CDR3 sequence is CASSPAPRQYEQYF. Written as DNA, the CDR3 is TGTGCCAGCAGCCCCGCTCCCCGACAATACGAGCAGTACTTC.

The V and J genes are TRBV15 and TRBJ2-7, with D possibly TRBD1 on 5 matching bases. Deletions cut 1 base from V and 5 bases from J, with 15 bases between. This CDR3 comprises 15 residues. The V gene's germline CDR1 is LNHNV and CDR2 YYDKDF (reference sequence). CDR3 in DNA: TGTGCCACCAGCAGAGCTGGGCAGGGAACGGACGAGCAGTACTTC. Protein sequence: CATSRAGQGTDEQYF.

The V call is TRBV7-6, the J call TRBJ1-1; the match to TRBD1 covers 8 bases. J was trimmed by 1 base and V by 0 bases; bases with no gene match: 7. This CDR3 is 17 amino acids long. Germline V gene lookup returns CDR1 SGHVS and CDR2 FNYEAQ. The CDR3 here is CASSLALTGGGNTEAFF. The CDR3 DNA follows: TGTGCCAGCAGCTTAGCGCTAACAGGGGGTGGGAACACTGAAGCTTTCTTT.

The chain couples TRBV5-6 to TRBJ2-2, with TRBD2 identical over 12 bases. The germline gives CDR1 SGHDT, CDR2 YYEEEE. V dropped 4 bases and J dropped 7; count of bases not matched to a gene: 8. The CDR3 has 16 residues. This CDR3 reads CASSHTTSGRGGELFF. As DNA, the CDR3 is TGTGCCAGCAGCCACACGACTAGCGGGAGAGGCGGGGAGCTGTTTTTT.

The V and J genes are TRBV5-6 and TRBJ1-5, with 9 positions matching TRBD1. Germline CDR1 is SGHDT and CDR2 is YYEEEE. The V gene end was trimmed by 4 bases and the J gene end by 2 bases; junction bases not matched to a gene: 7. The CDR3 totals 16 residues. The CDR3 is CASSETGGAGNQPQHF. The CDR3 region has the DNA TGTGCCAGCAGCGAAACAGGGGGCGCCGGCAATCAGCCCCAGCATTTT. The full variable domain, in which reference TRBV5-6 and TRBJ1-5 provide the parts outside the CDR3, is DAGVTQSPTHLIKTRGQQVTLRCSPKSGHDTVSWYQQALGQGPQFIFQYYEEEERQRGNFPDRFSGHQFPNYSSELNVNALLLGDSALYLCASSETGGAGNQPQHFGDGTRLSIL.

On this clone itself: With a much larger clone just one base away, this may be a read error. V is TRBV7-9 and J is TRBJ1-2, with 8 bases matching TRBD1. Looked up from germline, CDR1 is SEHNR and CDR2 is FQNEAQ (reference sequence). J was trimmed by 2 bases and V by 7 bases; bases with no gene match: 6. CDR3 length equals 14 residues. The DNA for the CDR3 is TGTGCCAGCACCCTGACAGGGGCGAACTATGGCTACACCTTC. It is translated as CASTLTGANYGYTF.

CDR3 in amino acids: CASSFDRGNEQYF. The DNA for the CDR3 is TGTGCCAGCAGTTTCGACAGGGGCAACGAGCAGTACTTC. This chain connects TRBV28 to TRBJ2-7; TRBD1 matches at 8 bases. The germline V gene encodes CDR1 MDHEN and CDR2 SYDVKM. CDR3 length equals 13 residues. After removal of 3 bases from V and 5 bases from J, the junction contained 3 bases not matched to a gene.

The chain couples TRBV9 to TRBJ2-7; 9 nucleotides match TRBD2. Germline V gives CDR1 SGDLS, CDR2 YYNGEE. The CDR3 is 13 residues long. V was clipped by 0 bases and J by 12 bases; unmatched bases: 7. CDR3 amino acids: CASSVGVSGGMYF. CDR3 in DNA: TGTGCCAGCAGCGTAGGGGTGAGCGGGGGGATGTACTTC.

The V call is TRBV3-1 (or the pseudogene TRBV3-2), the J call TRBJ1-1; D possibly corresponds to TRBD1 (6 bases). Trimming took 1 base from V and 6 from J, leaving 12 bases between them. The CDR3 sequence is 14 residues long. Looked up from germline, CDR1 is LGHDT and CDR2 is YNNKEL (reference sequence). CDR3 DNA: TGTGCCAGCAGCCAAGGTCGCAGGGGTGCTGAAGCTTTCTTT. Translated: CASSQGRRGAEAFF.

The chain uses TRBV20-1 and TRBJ2-7; 12 bases are a match to TRBD2. With V trimmed by 3 bases and J by 7 bases, 10 bases remained unmatched. CDR1 is DFQATT and CDR2 is SNEGSKA in the germline V gene (reference sequence). CDR3 length equals 15 residues. CDR3 DNA: TGCAGTGCTAGTGATTCTAGCGGGAGGGCCAGAGAGCAGTACTTC. It yields the protein CSASDSSGRAREQYF.

Here the CDR3 reads CASSHQEGAVDTQYF. The CDR3, as DNA: TGCGCCAGCAGCCATCAGGAGGGGGCGGTGGATACGCAGTATTTT. V and J are TRBV5-1 and TRBJ2-3; D may be TRBD1 (7 bases). With 4 bases removed from V and 6 bases from J, the gap between germline ends came to 18 bases. Germline CDR1 SGHRS, CDR2 YFSETQ. The CDR3 has 15 amino acids.

V and J are TRBV6-6 and TRBJ1-3; unclear D gene. V was trimmed by 10 bases and J by 0 bases, leaving 13 bases between them. The CDR3 sequence is 14 residues long. Germline assignment: CDR1 MNHNY and CDR2 SVGAGI (reference sequence). This CDR3 reads CATRTPSSGNTIYF. CDR3 nucleotide sequence: TGTGCCACCAGGACTCCAAGCTCTGGAAACACCATATATTTT.

The genes are TRBV30 and TRBJ1-2; D gene unclear. The CDR3 runs to 12 residues. Germline CDR1 reads GTSNPN; CDR2 reads SVGIG (reference sequence). The V end lost 4 bases, the J end lost 5 bases, and 11 bases lay between the germline ends. The chain's CDR3 is CAWTGAAYGYTF. CDR3 coding DNA: TGTGCCTGGACAGGCGCAGCTTATGGCTACACCTTC.

This chain uses TRBV28 with TRBJ2-7, with 8 bases that match TRBD1. Trimming at V came to 2 bases and at J to 5 bases, leaving 11 bases not matched to a gene. Germline CDR1 MDHEN, CDR2 SYDVKM. The CDR3 loop spans 16 amino acids. The CDR3 DNA sequence: TGTGCCAGCAGTTTAGGATCCAGGGGGCAGTGGAACGAGCAGTACTTC. It translates to CASSLGSRGQWNEQYF.

The table lists this clone with a count of one. V and J are TRBV10-1 and TRBJ1-3; TRBD1 agrees at 8 bases. From germline, CDR1 is WNHNN and CDR2 SYGVQD (reference sequence). Trimming at V came to 11 bases and at J to 2 bases, leaving 8 bases not matched to a gene. The CDR3 runs 14 residues. The CDR3 nucleotides are TGCGCCCAACCCAGGGGGCCCACTGGAAACACCATATATTTT. Translation: CAQPRGPTGNTIYF.

The CDR3 reads CASSLAIQGLVYEQYF. CDR3 DNA: TGTGCCAGCAGTTTGGCCATTCAGGGACTAGTCTACGAGCAGTACTTC. The genes are TRBV27 and TRBJ2-7, with 8 bases that match TRBD2. Germline V CDR1 and CDR2: MNHEY, SMNVEV (reference sequence). V gave up 3 bases and J gave up 3 bases; unmatched junction bases: 10. The CDR3 runs 16 residues.

The chain is built from TRBV29-1 and TRBJ2-7, with 9 nucleotides matching TRBD2. The germline V gene has CDR1 SQVTM and CDR2 ANQGSEA. This CDR3 comprises 15 residues. Trimming at V came to 4 bases and at J to 2 bases, leaving 9 bases not matched to a gene. The CDR3 DNA is TGCAGCGTTGCCTTCGGTCTAGCGGGAACCTACGAGCAGTACTTC. This translates into CSVAFGLAGTYEQYF.

J is TRBJ2-7 and V is TRBV4-2, with D possibly TRBD2 on 6 matching bases. The germline gives CDR1 LGHNA, CDR2 YNFKEQ. CDR3 length equals 16 residues. V was pared by 2 bases and J by 0 bases, with 14 bases between. The CDR3 loop is CASSQNPAGSSYEQYF. For the CDR3, the DNA is TGTGCCAGCAGCCAAAATCCCGCGGGAAGCTCCTACGAGCAGTACTTC.

The chain joins TRBV6-6 to TRBJ2-4, with unresolved D. Germline V gene lookup returns CDR1 MNHNY and CDR2 SVGAGI (reference sequence). The CDR3 extends over 16 amino acids. V lost 6 bases and J 0 bases, leaving 15 bases between the germline ends. CDR3 protein: CASSLSEFLAKNIQYF. CDR3 bases: TGTGCCAGCAGCTTATCTGAGTTCTTAGCCAAAAACATTCAGTACTTC.

The chain has TRBV5-6 and TRBJ2-2; D ambiguous. V shed 1 base and J shed 4 bases, with 5 bases lying between them. CDR1 and CDR2 from the germline V gene are SGHDT and YYEEEE. The CDR3 is 13 residues long. The CDR3: CASSLTGTGELFF. The CDR3, as DNA: TGTGCCAGCAGCTTGACTGGCACCGGGGAGCTGTTTTTT.

This rearrangement joins TRBV7-9 to TRBJ2-7, with TRBD2 identical over 7 bases. This CDR3 is 15 amino acids long. Trimming at V came to 1 base and at J to 2 bases, leaving 5 bases not matched to a gene. Germline assignment: CDR1 SEHNR and CDR2 FQNEAQ (reference sequence). Written as DNA, the CDR3 is TGTGCCAGCAGCTTAGGGGGAGGGATTACCTACGAGCAGTACTTC. It specifies CASSLGGGITYEQYF.